The present T cell receptor beta chain was sequenced within a study of response to subunit inactivated influenza vaccine. Broader study findings: Authors suggested each seasonal flu vaccination may recruit only limited numbers of new T cells.

Comment on this clonotype: Antigen: not known.

CDR1 and CDR2 from the germline V gene are SNHLY and FYNNEI. The CDR3 is 14 residues long. With 7 bases removed from V and 5 bases from J, the gap between germline ends came to 17 bases. TCRdb independently ran MiXCR on the RT-PCR reads; one entry per CDR3 protein. The table records around 570,000 distinct CDR3 sequences, around 11% of them present only once. These same records also appear under a second study, on T cells expressing NK-cell markers. That publication notes: Production of TCR beta cDNA relied on 5'RACE template switching with UMIs.

The chain recombines TRBV2 with TRBJ1-2; tentative D call: TRBD1 (6 bases). The sequenced sample was PBMCs from blood, obtained on the day of vaccination. The source is a middle-aged man who received an inactivated influenza vaccine. The CDR3 DNA reads as TGTGCCAGCAAATCGACAGGTTGGGATTATGGCTACACCTTC. Translating gives CASKSTGWDYGYTF.